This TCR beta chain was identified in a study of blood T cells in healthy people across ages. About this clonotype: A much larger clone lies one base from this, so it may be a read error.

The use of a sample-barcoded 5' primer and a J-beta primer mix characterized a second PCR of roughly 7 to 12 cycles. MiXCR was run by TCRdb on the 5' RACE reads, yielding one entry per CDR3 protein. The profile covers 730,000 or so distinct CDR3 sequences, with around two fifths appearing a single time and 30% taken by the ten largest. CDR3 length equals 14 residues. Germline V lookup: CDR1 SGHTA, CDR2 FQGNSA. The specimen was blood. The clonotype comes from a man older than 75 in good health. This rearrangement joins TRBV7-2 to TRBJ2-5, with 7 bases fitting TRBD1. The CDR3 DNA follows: TGTGCCGGCAGCACATCGGACAGGAATAATGAGCAGTACTTC. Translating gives CAGSTSDRNNEQYF.